Below, 6 T cell receptor beta chains from the same sample are listed, as sequenced in a study of cytotoxic CD8 clonotypes in ibrutinib-treated CLL (TCRdb year 2021). The receptor library was made with the immunoSEQ multiplex PCR assay. TCRdb mirrors the immuneACCESS table, restricted to in-frame sequences. Some clones are absent from its copies; in checked studies, under half trace to an unresolved V gene, and the reason for the others is unknown. The sample table records just over 200,000 clones; about four fifths of these occur just once. The top ten clonotypes cover about 10% of the sample. Interpreted using the paper, the time point label stands for: approximately eleven months on ibrutinib. Sample: PBMCs, taken after 12 months of ibrutinib treatment. The receptors were sampled from a human donor with chronic lymphocytic leukemia.

This clone has only one observation. The CDR3 is CASSLAGGWTEAFF. CDR3 sequence (DNA): TGTGCCAGCAGCTTGGCCGGGGGCTGGACTGAAGCTTTCTTT. The genes are TRBV5-4 and TRBJ1-1, with a tentative D call TRBD1 (6 bases). The germline V gene encodes CDR1 SGHNT and CDR2 YYREEE (reference sequence). This CDR3 is 14 amino acids long. The ends were cut back, 0 bases at V and 5 bases at J, with 11 bases in the middle.

This clone has just a few counts. The V and J genes are TRBV7-2 and TRBJ1-3; D is unclear. Deletions cut 1 base from V and 0 bases from J, with 4 bases between. Germline V gene data show CDR1 as SGHTA and CDR2 as FQGNSA. This CDR3 has 14 amino acids. CDR3 bases: TGTGCCAGCAGCTTAGTCCGCTCTGGAAACACCATATATTTT. It translates to CASSLVRSGNTIYF.

V usage is TRBV2 and J usage is TRBJ2-1, with D uncertain. This CDR3 is built from 14 residues. Germline V CDR1 and CDR2: SNHLY, FYNNEI. V was clipped by 1 base and J by 7 bases, with 11 bases between them. This chain's CDR3 is CASSEGTLGNEQFF. The DNA of the CDR3 is TGTGCCAGCAGTGAAGGGACCCTGGGGAATGAGCAGTTCTTC.

The J gene is TRBJ2-2, the V gene TRBV9, with TRBD2 identical over 8 bases. The CDR3 is 16 amino acids. J lost 8 bases, V lost 4 bases, and 13 bases had no gene match. Germline assignment: CDR1 SGDLS and CDR2 YYNGEE. The CDR3 protein is CASSTTTGTSGGELFF. The CDR3 nucleotides are TGTGCCAGCAGCACAACCACCGGGACTAGTGGAGGGGAGCTGTTTTTT.

The V call is TRBV6-6, the J call TRBJ1-5; 10 bases map to TRBD1. Germline lookup yields CDR1 MNHNY and CDR2 SVGAGI (reference sequence). The V and J ends lost 8 bases and 2 bases, in that order; junction bases with no gene match: 9. This CDR3 contains 16 residues. The CDR3 protein is CASGTLGQGGNQPQHF. In DNA form, the CDR3 reads TGTGCCAGCGGAACCCTAGGACAGGGGGGCAATCAGCCCCAGCATTTT.

This clone was detected once. V usage is TRBV4-1 and J usage is TRBJ2-2; D is unresolved. CDR1 and CDR2 from the germline V gene are MGHRA and YSYEKL. The germline V and J ends were trimmed by 0 bases and 4 bases, with 18 bases remaining between them. This CDR3 contains 18 residues. CDR3 in amino acids: CASSQDLSGTWGTGELFF. The CDR3 DNA follows: TGCGCCAGCAGCCAAGACCTCTCCGGTACCTGGGGCACCGGGGAGCTGTTTTTT.